The 17 T cell receptor beta chains below come from one sample, sequenced in a study of blood T cell repertoires in COVID-19. Sequencing was performed with immunoSEQ multiplex PCR; in TCRdb, only in-frame clones are kept and a portion is missing. Found here are about 370,000 clones, more than 80% of them singletons; the top ten hold under 4%. The specimen sequenced was peripheral blood. The receptors derive from a young woman with COVID-19, enrolled during active disease.

The chain combines TRBV11-2 with TRBJ2-5, with D perhaps matching TRBD1 (6 bases). CDR3 length: 15 residues. Germline V lookup: CDR1 SGHAT, CDR2 FQNNGV. V was trimmed by 1 base and J by 1 base, leaving 10 bases between them. CDR3 bases: TGTGCCAGCAGCTTAGGGGGACACTTCCAAGAGACCCAGTACTTC. Its translation: CASSLGGHFQETQYF.

V gene TRBV9 combines with J gene TRBJ2-3; 9 positions match TRBD1. The trim removed 1 base at V and 2 bases at J, leaving 8 bases unmatched. The germline CDR1 and CDR2 sequences are SGDLS and YYNGEE. The CDR3 consists of 17 residues. CDR3 DNA sequence: TGTGCCAGCAGCGTAAAGGCGGGACAGGGCTTCACAGATACGCAGTATTTT. Protein product: CASSVKAGQGFTDTQYF.

The V gene is TRBV2, the J gene TRBJ2-7, with a possible D match to TRBD1 (5 bases). Germline assignment: CDR1 SNHLY and CDR2 FYNNEI. This CDR3 comprises 14 residues. V lost 9 bases to trimming and J lost 2 bases, with 17 bases between them. The CDR3 protein is CARGNDSMTYEQYV. As DNA, the CDR3 is TGTGCCAGAGGGAATGACAGTATGACCTACGAGCAGTACGTC.

The rearrangement uses TRBV7-8 and TRBJ2-7, with TRBD1 as a possible D gene (5 bases). The CDR3 spans 14 residues. Germline V gives CDR1 SGHVS, CDR2 FQNEAQ. With 4 bases removed from V and 3 bases from J, the gap between germline ends came to 13 bases. CDR3 DNA sequence: TGTGCCAGCAGCTCCTCTGACAGAATCTACGAGCAGTACTTC. It yields the protein CASSSSDRIYEQYF.

J is TRBJ2-5 and V is TRBV11-2; D call uncertain. The CDR3 is made up of 15 amino acids. V shed 1 base and J shed 0 bases, with 9 bases lying between them. CDR1 and CDR2 (germline): SGHAT, FQNNGV. The CDR3 is CASSLGYSYQETQYF. The DNA of the CDR3 is TGTGCCAGCAGCTTAGGTTACAGCTACCAAGAGACCCAGTACTTC.

Details on this clone: One junction end does not reproduce the germline sequence, and a read error may be involved. This sequence joins TRBV7-7 and TRBJ2-1, with a tentative D call TRBD2 (5 bases). CDR3 length equals 12 residues. Germline V CDR1 and CDR2: SSHAT, FNYEAQ (reference sequence). CDR3 nucleotides: TGTGCTAGCAGCTTAGCTGGAGGTGAGCAGTTCTTC. Translated: CASSLAGGEQFF.

This clone was picked up one time. The chain employs TRBV28 and TRBJ2-7; D gene unclear. V lost 3 bases, J lost 3 bases, and 3 bases lay in between. The CDR3 runs to 11 residues. From germline, CDR1 is MDHEN and CDR2 SYDVKM. The CDR3 nucleotides are TGTGCCAGCAGTTTTATCTACGAGCAGTACTTC. This sequence encodes CASSFIYEQYF. Drawing the rest from reference TRBV28 and TRBJ2-7, the complete variable domain is DVKVTQSSRYLVKRTGEKVFLECVQDMDHENMFWYRQDPGLGLRLIYFSYDVKMKEKGDIPEGYSVSREKKERFSLILESASTNQTSMYLCASSFIYEQYFGPGTRLTVT.

The chain recombines TRBV5-1 with TRBJ1-4, with TRBD1 as a possible D gene (5 bases). The germline V gene has CDR1 SGHRS and CDR2 YFSETQ. The CDR3 runs 15 residues. V was cut by 0 bases and J by 7 bases, with 13 bases left in between. CDR3 sequence (DNA): TGCGCCAGCAGCTTGGCCCGGGGGATGCGTGAAAAACTGTTTTTT. This gives the protein CASSLARGMREKLFF.

The chain is built from TRBV6-5 and TRBJ2-2; 8 bases agree with TRBD1. The CDR3 extends over 14 amino acids. Germline-derived CDR1 and CDR2 are MNHEY and SVGAGI. With 6 bases clipped from V and 7 bases from J, the junction kept 7 bases outside the gene matches. CDR3 sequence (DNA): TGTGCCAGCAGAAGGACAGGGTCGGTCGGGGAGCTGTTTTTT. This translates into CASRRTGSVGELFF.

V usage is TRBV7-2 and J usage is TRBJ2-3; perhaps TRBD2 as D (5 bases). The V end was cut by 5 bases, the J end by 3 bases, with 18 bases between. The germline CDR1 and CDR2 sequences are SGHTA and FQGNSA. The CDR3 covers 16 residues. The CDR3 region has the DNA TGTGCCAGCAGCATCAGACCCCCGAGGGTGACAGATACGCAGTATTTT. Amino acids: CASSIRPPRVTDTQYF.

The chain recombines TRBV28 with TRBJ2-7, with 8 bases fitting TRBD2. Germline assignment: CDR1 MDHEN and CDR2 SYDVKM. J was trimmed by 2 bases and V by 2 bases; bases with no gene match: 8. CDR3 length equals 16 residues. CDR3 protein: CASSLGGGRTPYEQYV. The CDR3 coding sequence is TGTGCCAGCAGTTTAGGTGGCGGGAGGACCCCCTACGAGCAGTACGTC.

V gene TRBV6-1 combines with J gene TRBJ1-2; D unresolved. CDR3 length: 13 amino acids. Per the germline V gene, CDR1 is MNHNS and CDR2 is SASEGT. Trimming removed 3 bases at V and 0 bases at J, with 5 bases between. The CDR3 loop reads CASSEGANYGYTF. Here the CDR3 DNA reads TGTGCCAGCAGTGAGGGCGCTAACTATGGCTACACCTTC.

This chain connects TRBV7-9 to TRBJ1-2; 7 bases fit TRBD1. The V gene's germline CDR1 is SEHNR and CDR2 FQNEAQ (reference sequence). The CDR3 has 18 amino acids. Trimming at V came to 2 bases and at J to 3 bases, leaving 15 bases not matched to a gene. CDR3 sequence: CASSLPRRGQPSDYGYTF. The CDR3 DNA reads TGTGCCAGCAGCTTACCCCGAAGGGGACAGCCTAGTGACTATGGCTACACCTTC.

The chain uses TRBV3-1 (or the pseudogene TRBV3-2) and TRBJ2-1; 7 bases fit TRBD2. Trimming at V came to 2 bases and at J to 8 bases, leaving 15 bases not matched to a gene. CDR1 and CDR2 from the germline V gene are LGHDT and YNNKEL (reference sequence). The CDR3 is 17 amino acids. CDR3 region: CASSQSGRGAPWDEQFF. The CDR3 coding sequence is TGTGCCAGCAGCCAAAGTGGGAGGGGCGCACCTTGGGATGAGCAGTTCTTC.

V is TRBV5-6 and J is TRBJ1-4; 8 nucleotides line up with TRBD1. J was trimmed by 1 base and V by 1 base; bases with no gene match: 3. Germline assignment: CDR1 SGHDT and CDR2 YYEEEE. CDR3 length equals 16 residues. The CDR3: CASSLQGAGTNEKLFF. CDR3 coding DNA: TGTGCCAGCAGCTTGCAGGGGGCAGGAACTAATGAAAAACTGTTTTTT.

V and J are TRBV6-6 and TRBJ2-1; D is uncertain. CDR3 length: 12 residues. Germline V gives CDR1 MNHNY, CDR2 SVGAGI (reference sequence). V lost 7 bases and J lost 8, with 12 bases in between. This CDR3 reads CASNDAAYEQFF. CDR3 in DNA: TGTGCCAGCAACGACGCGGCCTATGAGCAGTTCTTC.

This chain uses TRBV6-2 or TRBV6-3 with TRBJ2-1; tentatively, D is TRBD2 (8 bases). Germline-derived CDR1 and CDR2 are MNHEY and SVGEGT. This CDR3 has 18 amino acids. The germline V and J ends were trimmed by 0 bases and 5 bases, with 20 bases remaining between them. CDR3 sequence (DNA): TGTGCCAGCAGTTACTCGAGTATTAGCGGGACAGTTGACAATGAGCAGTTCTTC. This translates into CASSYSSISGTVDNEQFF.